This T cell receptor beta chain is from a study of T cell clonotyping in hematopoietic cell transplantation. Study information: Recipients' pretransplant samples followed cytoreduction. Study-level points and caveats: After transplant, recipient diversity fell while pathologically expanded clonotypes grew through day 180. At the given depth, recipient repertoires were over 97% de novo clonotypes.

Germline V lookup: CDR1 MNHEY, CDR2 SMNVEV (reference sequence). CDR3 size: 15 residues. After removal of 5 bases from V and 4 bases from J, the junction contained 5 bases not matched to a gene. Using immunoSEQ multiplex PCR, the repertoire was profiled, and TCRdb retains in-frame clones only, with some absent. Among more than 25,000 clones, about 92% were seen once, and the ten largest hold approximately 2.4%. Regarding this clone: Its antigen is unknown.

Time point given: recipient sample about 28 days before transplant, after cytoreduction. Samples: about 28 days before transplant, then days 30, 100 and 180 after. Sequences were derived from peripheral blood mononuclear cells, sampled before stem cell transplant. The clonotype was recovered from a man in his forties or fifties with acute myeloid leukemia. Some clones in this sample may be carry-over from other donors' samples. The chain has TRBV27 and TRBJ2-1; the match to TRBD2 covers 10 bases. CDR3 in DNA: TGTGCCAGCAGTCTCCTAGCGGGGGTTTACAATGAGCAGTTCTTC. Encoded protein: CASSLLAGVYNEQFF.